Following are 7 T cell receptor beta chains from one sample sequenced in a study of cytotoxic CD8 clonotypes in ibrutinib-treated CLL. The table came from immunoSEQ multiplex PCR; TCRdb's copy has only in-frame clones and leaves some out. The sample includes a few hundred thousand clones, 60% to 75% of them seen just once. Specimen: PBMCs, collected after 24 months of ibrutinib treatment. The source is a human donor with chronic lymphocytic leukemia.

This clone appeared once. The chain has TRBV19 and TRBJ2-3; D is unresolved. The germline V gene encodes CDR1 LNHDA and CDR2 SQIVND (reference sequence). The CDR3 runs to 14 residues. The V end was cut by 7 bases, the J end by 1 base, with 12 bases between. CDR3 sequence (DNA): TGTGCCAGTACTGAAGGTCTGGGCACAGATACGCAGTATTTT. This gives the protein CASTEGLGTDTQYF.

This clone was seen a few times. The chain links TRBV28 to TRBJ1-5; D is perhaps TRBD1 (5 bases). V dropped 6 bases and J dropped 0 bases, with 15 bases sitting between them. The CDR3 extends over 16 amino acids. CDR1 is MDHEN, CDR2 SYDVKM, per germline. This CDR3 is CASRAEDRNSNQPQHF. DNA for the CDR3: TGTGCCAGCAGAGCCGAAGACAGAAATAGCAATCAGCCCCAGCATTTT.

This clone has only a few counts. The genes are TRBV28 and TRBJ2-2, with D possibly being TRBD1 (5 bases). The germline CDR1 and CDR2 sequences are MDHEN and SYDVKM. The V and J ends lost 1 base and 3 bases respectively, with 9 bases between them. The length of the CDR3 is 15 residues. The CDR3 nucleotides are TGTGCCAGCAGTTTATTAACACAGGACACCGGGGAGCTGTTTTTT. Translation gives CASSLLTQDTGELFF.

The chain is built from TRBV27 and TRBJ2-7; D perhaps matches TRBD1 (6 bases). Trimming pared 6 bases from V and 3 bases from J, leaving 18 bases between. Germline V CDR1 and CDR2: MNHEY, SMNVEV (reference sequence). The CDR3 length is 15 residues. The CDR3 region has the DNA TGTGCCAGCAGGAAACGCTTCGGGACACACTACGAGCAGTACTTC. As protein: CASRKRFGTHYEQYF.

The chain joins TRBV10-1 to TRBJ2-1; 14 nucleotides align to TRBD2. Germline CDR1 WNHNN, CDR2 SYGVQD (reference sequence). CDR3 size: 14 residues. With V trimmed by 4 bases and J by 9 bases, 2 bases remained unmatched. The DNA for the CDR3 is TGCGCCAGCAGTGGGACTAGCGGGAGGACTGAGCAGTTCTTC. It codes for CASSGTSGRTEQFF.

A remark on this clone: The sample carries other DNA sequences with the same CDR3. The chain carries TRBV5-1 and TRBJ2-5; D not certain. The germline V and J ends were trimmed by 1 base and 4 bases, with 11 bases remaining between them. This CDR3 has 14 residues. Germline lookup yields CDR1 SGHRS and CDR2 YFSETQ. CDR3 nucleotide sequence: TGCGCCAGCAGCTTGATGGGGTCTGGAGAGACCCAGTACTTC. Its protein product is CASSLMGSGETQYF.

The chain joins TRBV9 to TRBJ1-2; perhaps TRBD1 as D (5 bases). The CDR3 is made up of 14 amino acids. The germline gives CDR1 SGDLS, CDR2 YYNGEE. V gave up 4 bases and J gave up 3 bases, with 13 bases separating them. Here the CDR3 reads CASSPSRGYYGYTF. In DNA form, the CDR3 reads TGTGCCAGCAGCCCTAGTCGGGGGTACTATGGCTACACCTTC.